These 19 T cell receptor beta chains share one sample of origin, sequenced in a study of T cell responses to AZD1222 COVID-19 vaccine. Repertoires were generated with immunoSEQ multiplex PCR, while TCRdb's copy carries only in-frame clones and drops some. The table records around 58,000 clones, about 86% of them present only once. The source was peripheral blood, collected on day 0 of AZD1222 vaccination. These receptor sequences come from an adult in good health.

V is TRBV4-2 and J is TRBJ2-7; the D call may be TRBD1 or TRBD2 (6 bases each). The germline V and J ends were trimmed by 0 bases and 4 bases, with 13 bases remaining between them. CDR3 length: 15 amino acids. Germline V gives CDR1 LGHNA, CDR2 YNFKEQ. CDR3 residues: CASSQEGGAGYEQYF. CDR3 bases: TGTGCCAGCAGCCAAGAAGGGGGTGCGGGGTACGAGCAGTACTTC.

The genes are TRBV30 and TRBJ2-2, with 13 bases fitting TRBD2. This CDR3 has 19 residues. V gave up 0 bases and J gave up 4 bases; unmatched junction bases: 11. Germline-derived CDR1 and CDR2 are GTSNPN and SVGIG (reference sequence). CDR3 in amino acids: CAWSVPWTSGRGGTGELFF. DNA of the CDR3: TGTGCCTGGAGTGTACCGTGGACTAGCGGGAGAGGTGGCACCGGGGAGCTGTTTTTT.

V is TRBV15 and J is TRBJ1-5; 8 bases are a match to TRBD1. The CDR3 is made up of 15 amino acids. Germline assignment: CDR1 LNHNV and CDR2 YYDKDF (reference sequence). The V segment lost 1 base and the J segment 6 bases; nucleotides outside the gene matches: 5. The CDR3 spells CATSRGQGAGQPQHF. CDR3 nucleotide sequence: TGTGCCACCAGCAGAGGTCAGGGGGCCGGTCAGCCCCAGCATTTT.

This clone has a single count. The CDR3 DNA is TGCGCCAGCAGTGAGTTGGGGGTCTCTGGAAACACCATATATTTT. It yields the protein CASSELGVSGNTIYF. The gene calls are TRBV10-2 and TRBJ1-3; maybe TRBD1 (5 bases). The CDR3 runs to 15 residues. V was cut by 1 base and J by 0 bases, with 7 bases left in between. Germline V lookup: CDR1 WSHSY, CDR2 SAAADI.

The chain is built from TRBV30 and TRBJ2-3; a possible D gene is TRBD2 (6 bases). Per germline, CDR1 GTSNPN and CDR2 SVGIG (reference sequence). This CDR3 is built from 15 residues. The ends were cut back, 4 bases at V and 2 bases at J, with 16 bases in the middle. The CDR3 nucleotides read TGTGCCTGGAAGAAGGCGGGGAAAGACACAGATACGCAGTATTTT. It encodes CAWKKAGKDTDTQYF. The full variable domain, with the rest looked up from reference TRBV30 and TRBJ2-3, is SQTIHQWPATLVQPVGSPLSLECTVEGTSNPNLYWYRQAAGRGLQLLFYSVGIGQISSEVPQNLSASRPQDRQFILSSKKLLLSDSGFYLCAWKKAGKDTDTQYFGPGTRLTVL.

The genes are TRBV2 and TRBJ1-2; D is ambiguous. V gave up 6 bases and J gave up 4 bases, with 21 bases separating them. CDR1 is SNHLY and CDR2 is FYNNEI in the germline V gene. The CDR3 extends over 16 amino acids. CDR3 bases: TGTGCCAGCAGCGTTGGGAGTATCGGGGAAGGCTATGGCTACACCTTC. Its translation is CASSVGSIGEGYGYTF.

The gene calls are TRBV4-3 and TRBJ2-1; 7 bases agree with TRBD2. V was clipped by 0 bases and J by 9 bases; unmatched bases: 8. This CDR3 spans 15 amino acids. In germline, CDR1 is LGHNA, CDR2 YSLEER. CDR3 in amino acids: CASSQDRGGYAEQFF. The CDR3 region has the DNA TGCGCCAGCAGCCAAGATCGCGGGGGATATGCTGAGCAGTTCTTC.

The chain combines TRBV6-5 with TRBJ1-2; 7 bases line up with TRBD1. The V and J ends lost 7 bases and 4 bases, in that order; junction bases with no gene match: 9. Germline CDR1 reads MNHEY; CDR2 reads SVGAGI. The CDR3 has 14 residues. The CDR3 DNA sequence: TGTGCCAGCACCCGAACAGGGACAGTCTATGGCTACACCTTC. Amino acid sequence: CASTRTGTVYGYTF.

The chain combines TRBV7-2 with TRBJ2-1; possibly TRBD2 for D (6 bases). The length of the CDR3 is 12 residues. Trimming shortened V by 1 base and J by 13 bases, and 11 bases separated the two germline ends. The germline V gene has CDR1 SGHTA and CDR2 FQGNSA. The CDR3 loop is CASSLGLAIQFF. In DNA, the CDR3 is TGTGCCAGCAGCTTAGGGCTAGCGATTCAGTTCTTC.

This rearrangement joins TRBV2 to TRBJ2-7; D possibly matches TRBD1 or TRBD2 (5 bases each). The CDR3 spans 13 residues. In germline, CDR1 is SNHLY, CDR2 FYNNEI. The V gene lost 6 bases and the J gene lost 2 bases, with 11 bases spanning the gap. The chain's CDR3 is CASSLGVTYEQYF. DNA of the CDR3: TGTGCCAGCAGCCTGGGGGTGACCTACGAGCAGTACTTC.

This sequence joins TRBV5-1 and TRBJ2-7; the D is unclear. Germline V gives CDR1 SGHRS, CDR2 YFSETQ. The length of the CDR3 is 14 residues. V was trimmed by 0 bases and J by 2 bases, leaving 9 bases between them. CDR3 in amino acids: CASSLEARTYEQYF. CDR3 coding DNA: TGCGCCAGCAGCTTGGAGGCTAGAACCTACGAGCAGTACTTC.

The gene calls are TRBV9 and TRBJ2-5; no reliable D call. V was trimmed by 4 bases and J by 7 bases, leaving 14 bases between them. The CDR3 sequence is 13 residues long. Germline V gene lookup returns CDR1 SGDLS and CDR2 YYNGEE. For the CDR3, the DNA is TGTGCCAGCAGCCCCGGCTTTGCTGGGACCCAGTACTTC. Amino acids: CASSPGFAGTQYF.

The V gene is TRBV14, the J gene TRBJ2-3, with D tentatively TRBD2 (5 bases). From germline, CDR1 is SGHDN and CDR2 FVKESK. CDR3 length: 13 amino acids. Trimming took 0 bases from V and 5 from J, leaving 6 bases between them. CDR3 sequence (DNA): TGTGCCAGCAGCCAAGAGCGGGTAGATACGCAGTATTTT. This encodes CASSQERVDTQYF.

This chain uses TRBV18 with TRBJ1-3, with D possibly matching TRBD1 (5 bases). The CDR3 length is 15 residues. Trimming cost V 3 bases and J 0 bases, with 9 bases left between them. Germline V gives CDR1 KGHSH, CDR2 LQKENI. In DNA form, the CDR3 reads TGTGCCAGCTCACCCGGGGACCGCTCTGGAAACACCATATATTTT. Its translation: CASSPGDRSGNTIYF.

This clone was seen more than once but under ten times. The CDR3, as DNA: TGCGCCAGCAGCCCCGTCGAGGGCTATGGCTACACCTTC. Its translation: CASSPVEGYGYTF. The genes are TRBV5-1 and TRBJ1-2; D is unclear. The CDR3 totals 13 residues. The germline V and J ends were trimmed by 4 bases and 4 bases, with 11 bases remaining between them. CDR1 is SGHRS, CDR2 YFSETQ, per germline.

The chain links TRBV2 to TRBJ1-1; D remains unclear. The CDR3 spans 13 residues. V dropped 6 bases and J dropped 0 bases, with 8 bases sitting between them. Germline V lookup: CDR1 SNHLY, CDR2 FYNNEI. CDR3 DNA sequence: TGTGCCAGCAGGCAGGATTTGAACACTGAAGCTTTCTTT. Protein sequence: CASRQDLNTEAFF. Full variable domain (outside the CDR3, taken from reference TRBV2 and TRBJ1-1): EPEVTQTPSHQVTQMGQEVILRCVPISNHLYFYWYRQILGQKVEFLVSFYNNEISEKSEIFDDQFSVERPDGSNFTLKIRSTKLEDSAMYFCASRQDLNTEAFFGQGTRLTVV.

V is TRBV19 and J is TRBJ2-7; 13 positions match TRBD2. The V gene end was trimmed by 4 bases and the J gene end by 4 bases; junction bases not matched to a gene: 1. This CDR3 spans 14 amino acids. Germline CDR1 and CDR2: LNHDA and SQIVND (reference sequence). CDR3 region: CASSRTSGSYEQYF. The DNA for the CDR3 is TGTGCCAGTAGTAGGACTAGCGGGAGTTACGAGCAGTACTTC.

The chain joins TRBV7-3 to TRBJ2-3, with 11 positions matching TRBD2. The junction had 2 bases not matched to a gene; V was cut back by 6 bases and J by 6 bases. This CDR3 is 13 amino acids long. Germline V CDR1 and CDR2: SGHTA, FQGTGA. The CDR3 loop is CASSRTSGDTQYF. In DNA form, the CDR3 reads TGTGCCAGCAGTCGGACTAGCGGGGATACGCAGTATTTT.

The rearrangement joins TRBV11-2 to TRBJ1-6; D not certain. The CDR3 extends over 14 amino acids. The germline V and J ends were trimmed by 2 bases and 10 bases, with 12 bases remaining between them. CDR1 and CDR2 (germline): SGHAT, FQNNGV. DNA for the CDR3: TGTGCCAGCAGCTTAATTACGGAGAGGTCACCCCTCCACTTT. This gives the protein CASSLITERSPLHF.